The entry that follows covers one T cell receptor beta chain sequence. The record originates from a study of blood T cell repertoires in COVID-19. This CDR3 has 15 amino acids. The V end was cut by 6 bases, the J end by 0 bases, with 14 bases between. Germline V gene sequence: CDR1 MNHEY, CDR2 SVGAGI. Using immunoSEQ multiplex PCR, the repertoire was profiled, and TCRdb retains in-frame clones only, with some absent. The sample lists about 260,000 clones; about 89% were seen once. Sequenced input: peripheral blood. The receptor comes from a man between 40 and 49 years old with active or convalescent COVID-19. V is TRBV6-5 and J is TRBJ1-2; D possibly corresponds to TRBD1 (6 bases). The CDR3 region is CASRKRQDTNYGYTF. CDR3 nucleotide sequence: TGTGCCAGCAGAAAACGACAGGATACTAACTATGGCTACACCTTC.